A selection of T cell receptor beta chains follows, all from one sample in a study of cytomegalovirus exposure and HLA in healthy donors. Libraries were prepared by immunoSEQ multiplex PCR; TCRdb keeps only in-frame clonotypes and omits some of them. Altogether some 120,000 clones are present, 79% being singletons, with the ten largest covering around 4.4%. Sequences were obtained from PBMCs. The receptors come from a man aged 25 to 40 in good health and CMV-seropositive. Both conserved end residues are part of each CDR3. Each record gives: D gene, J gene, V gene, clone size, CDR3 DNA, CDR3 protein. The D gene is left open where the match is weak. A clone size is listed for some rows: how often the clone was seen (once, few, many), or a class if it is expanded.

d_gene: .; j_gene: TRBJ1-5; v_gene: TRBV28; abundance: .; CDR3nt: TGTGCCAGCAGTTTCCAGCGATATCCGATGACCTTGCAGCCCCAGCATTTT; CDR3aa: CASSFQRYPMTLQPQHF
d_gene: .; j_gene: TRBJ1-5; v_gene: TRBV7-9; abundance: .; CDR3nt: TGTGCCAGCAGCCAAGGGGGTCGACATCAGCCCCAGCATTTT; CDR3aa: CASSQGGRHQPQHF
d_gene: TRBD1; j_gene: TRBJ2-1; v_gene: TRBV27; abundance: .; CDR3nt: TGTGCCAGCAGTGCCCGACAGGGTAGCTCCTACAATGAGCAGTTCTTC; CDR3aa: CASSARQGSSYNEQFF
d_gene: TRBD1; j_gene: TRBJ2-7; v_gene: TRBV27; abundance: .; CDR3nt: TGTGCCAGCAGCACTCGTGGGACAGGGGCCTACGAGCAGTACTTC; CDR3aa: CASSTRGTGAYEQYF
d_gene: TRBD2; j_gene: TRBJ2-1; v_gene: TRBV2; abundance: .; CDR3nt: TGTGCCAGCAAAAAGCGACTAGCGGGAGAATCAACCAATGAGCAGTTCTTC; CDR3aa: CASKKRLAGESTNEQFF
d_gene: .; j_gene: TRBJ1-1; v_gene: TRBV6-1; abundance: .; CDR3nt: TGTGCCAGCACCAGGAACACTGAAGCTTTCTTT; CDR3aa: CASTRNTEAFF
d_gene: TRBD1; j_gene: TRBJ2-2; v_gene: TRBV27; abundance: .; CDR3nt: TGTGCCAGCAGTCCCCGGACAGGGGTCACAAGGGCCACCGGGGAGCTGTTTTTT; CDR3aa: CASSPRTGVTRATGELFF
d_gene: TRBD2; j_gene: TRBJ2-5; v_gene: TRBV6-6; abundance: .; CDR3nt: TGTGCCAGCAGTTACCCTGGTGGGGGGAGGGGAGAGACCCAGTACTTC; CDR3aa: CASSYPGGGRGETQYF
d_gene: .; j_gene: TRBJ2-7; v_gene: TRBV4-3; abundance: .; CDR3nt: TGCGCCAGCAGCCCCAGGGGTTCCTACGAGCAGTACTTC; CDR3aa: CASSPRGSYEQYF
d_gene: TRBD1; j_gene: TRBJ2-2; v_gene: TRBV7-9; abundance: once; CDR3nt: TGTGCCAGCAGCTCCCCATGGACAGGGCCCGGGGAGCTGTTTTTT; CDR3aa: CASSSPWTGPGELFF
d_gene: .; j_gene: TRBJ2-2; v_gene: TRBV10-3; abundance: .; CDR3nt: TGTGCCATCAGTGACCAAACTAGAAACACCGGGGAGCTGTTTTTT; CDR3aa: CAISDQTRNTGELFF
d_gene: .; j_gene: TRBJ2-7; v_gene: TRBV6-1; abundance: .; CDR3nt: TGTGCCAGCAGTGAATTGGGGCCGACCTACGAGCAGTACTTC; CDR3aa: CASSELGPTYEQYF
d_gene: .; j_gene: TRBJ1-1; v_gene: TRBV14; abundance: .; CDR3nt: TGTGCCAGCAGCCAGTCGCGAGGGTACACTGAAGCTTTCTTT; CDR3aa: CASSQSRGYTEAFF
d_gene: TRBD2; j_gene: TRBJ2-1; v_gene: TRBV7-2; abundance: .; CDR3nt: TGTGCCAGCAGCCCACCGGGACTAGCCGGGCATGAGCAGTTCTTC; CDR3aa: CASSPPGLAGHEQFF
d_gene: TRBD2; j_gene: TRBJ2-1; v_gene: TRBV6-5; abundance: .; CDR3nt: TGTGCCAGCAGTTACTCGCTAGCGGGAGTAACAGAGCAGTTCTTC; CDR3aa: CASSYSLAGVTEQFF
d_gene: .; j_gene: TRBJ2-7; v_gene: TRBV13; abundance: .; CDR3nt: TGTGCCAGCAGCCCTATACAGGGCTCCTACGAGCAGTACTTC; CDR3aa: CASSPIQGSYEQYF
d_gene: TRBD2; j_gene: TRBJ2-7; v_gene: TRBV4-3; abundance: .; CDR3nt: TGCGCCAGCAGCCAAAGAGCGGGGGGGGTAATCTACGAGCAGTACTTC; CDR3aa: CASSQRAGGVIYEQYF
d_gene: .; j_gene: TRBJ2-3; v_gene: TRBV5-4; abundance: few; CDR3nt: TGTGCCAGCAGCCTGGGGGGGGGCGTTACAGATACGCAGTATTTT; CDR3aa: CASSLGGGVTDTQYF
d_gene: TRBD2; j_gene: TRBJ2-5; v_gene: TRBV4-2; abundance: .; CDR3nt: TGTGCCAGCAGCCAAGATCGGCTAGCGGAGGAGACCCAGTACTTC; CDR3aa: CASSQDRLAEETQYF
d_gene: .; j_gene: TRBJ2-1; v_gene: TRBV11-2; abundance: .; CDR3nt: TGTGCCAGCAGCCCCTCCGGGGCCTACAATGAGCAGTTCTTC; CDR3aa: CASSPSGAYNEQFF
d_gene: .; j_gene: TRBJ2-1; v_gene: TRBV4-3; abundance: .; CDR3nt: TGCGCCAGCAGCCCAGAGGGGCGGTTCGGTTACAATGAGCAGTTCTTC; CDR3aa: CASSPEGRFGYNEQFF
d_gene: .; j_gene: TRBJ1-4; v_gene: TRBV28; abundance: .; CDR3nt: TGTGCCAGCAGTTCTTTATCGGGGGGCGGTGAAAAACTGTTTTTT; CDR3aa: CASSSLSGGGEKLFF